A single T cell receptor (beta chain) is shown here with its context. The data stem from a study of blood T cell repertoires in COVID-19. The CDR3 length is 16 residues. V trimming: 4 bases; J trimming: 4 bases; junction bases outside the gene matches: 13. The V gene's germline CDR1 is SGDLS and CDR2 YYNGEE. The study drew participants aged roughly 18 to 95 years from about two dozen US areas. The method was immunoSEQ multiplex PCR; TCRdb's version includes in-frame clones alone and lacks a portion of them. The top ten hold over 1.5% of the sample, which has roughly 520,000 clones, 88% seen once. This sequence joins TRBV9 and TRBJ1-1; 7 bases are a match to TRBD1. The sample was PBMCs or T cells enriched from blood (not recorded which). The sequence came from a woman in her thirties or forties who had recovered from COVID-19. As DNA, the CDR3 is TGTGCCAGCAGCCCTCCGACAGGGAGTGATTCCACTGAAGCTTTCTTT. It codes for CASSPPTGSDSTEAFF. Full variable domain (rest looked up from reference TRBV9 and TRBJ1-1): DSGVTQTPKHLITATGQRVTLRCSPRSGDLSVYWYQQSLDQGLQFLIQYYNGEERAKGNILERFSAQQFPDLHSELNLSSLELGDSALYFCASSPPTGSDSTEAFFGQGTRLTVV.